The 3 T cell receptor beta chains given below trace back to one sample, sequenced in a study of blood T cell repertoires in COVID-19. Data came from immunoSEQ multiplex PCR; TCRdb stores just in-frame clones and leaves some out. The data contain 90,000 or so clones, about 90% of them singletons. Sequencing used peripheral blood. The origin of the receptors is a human donor with active COVID-19. The donor label of this sample is uncertain.

V gene TRBV6-2 or TRBV6-3 combines with J gene TRBJ2-1; the match to TRBD1 covers 9 bases. This CDR3 contains 13 residues. In germline, CDR1 is MNHEY, CDR2 SVGEGT. The V and J ends lost 2 bases and 7 bases, in that order; junction bases with no gene match: 0. The CDR3 DNA follows: TGTGCCAGCAGTTACGGGACAGGGAATGAGCAGTTCTTC. It yields the protein CASSYGTGNEQFF.

This chain links TRBV24-1 with TRBJ2-1; 7 bases map to TRBD2. Germline V gives CDR1 KGHDR, CDR2 SFDVKD. This CDR3 is built from 14 residues. The V and J ends lost 6 bases and 3 bases, in that order; junction bases with no gene match: 4. CDR3 DNA: TGTGCCACCAGTACCGGGGGGAACTACAATGAGCAGTTCTTC. Translated: CATSTGGNYNEQFF.

The chain uses TRBV6-5 and TRBJ1-3, with D uncertain. Per the germline V gene, CDR1 is MNHEY and CDR2 is SVGAGI. CDR3 length equals 13 residues. V was trimmed by 7 bases and J by 6 bases, leaving 13 bases between them. CDR3 protein: CASTISLQNTIYF. The CDR3 nucleotides read TGTGCCAGCACTATCTCCCTGCAAAACACCATATATTTT.